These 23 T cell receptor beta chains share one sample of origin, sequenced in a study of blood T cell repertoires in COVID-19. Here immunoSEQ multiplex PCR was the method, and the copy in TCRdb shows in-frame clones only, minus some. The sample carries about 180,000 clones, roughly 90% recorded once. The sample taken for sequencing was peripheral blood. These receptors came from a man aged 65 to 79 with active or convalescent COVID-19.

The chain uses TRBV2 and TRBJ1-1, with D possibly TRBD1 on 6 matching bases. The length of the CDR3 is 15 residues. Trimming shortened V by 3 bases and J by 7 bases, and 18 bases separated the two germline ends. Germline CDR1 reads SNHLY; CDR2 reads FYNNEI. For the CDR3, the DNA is TGTGCCAGCAGTGATAACAGGGCAAAGGGGAATGAAGCTTTCTTT. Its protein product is CASSDNRAKGNEAFF.

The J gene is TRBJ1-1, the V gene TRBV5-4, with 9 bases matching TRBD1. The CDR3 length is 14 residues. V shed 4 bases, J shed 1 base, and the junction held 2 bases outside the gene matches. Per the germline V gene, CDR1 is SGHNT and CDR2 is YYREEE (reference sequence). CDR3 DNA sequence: TGTGCCAGCAGCCGGGACAGGGCGAACACTGAAGCTTTCTTT. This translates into CASSRDRANTEAFF.

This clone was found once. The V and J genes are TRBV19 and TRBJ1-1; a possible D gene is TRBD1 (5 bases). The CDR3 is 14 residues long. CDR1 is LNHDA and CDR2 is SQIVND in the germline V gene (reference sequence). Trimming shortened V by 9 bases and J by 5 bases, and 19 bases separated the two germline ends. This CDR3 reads CASRGGTMETEAFF. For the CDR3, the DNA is TGTGCCAGCCGAGGCGGGACTATGGAGACTGAAGCTTTCTTT.

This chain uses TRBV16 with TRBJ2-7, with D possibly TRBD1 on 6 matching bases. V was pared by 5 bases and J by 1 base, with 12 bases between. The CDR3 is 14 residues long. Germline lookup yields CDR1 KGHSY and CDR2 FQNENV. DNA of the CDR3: TGTGCCAGCAGCAAACAGGGTGGGTCCTACGAGCAGTACTTC. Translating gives CASSKQGGSYEQYF. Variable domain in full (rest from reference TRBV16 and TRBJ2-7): GEEVAQTPKHLVRGEGQKAKLYCAPIKGHSYVFWYQQVLKNEFKFLISFQNENVFDETGMPKERFSAKCLPNSPCSLEIQATKLEDSAVYFCASSKQGGSYEQYFGPGTRLTVT.

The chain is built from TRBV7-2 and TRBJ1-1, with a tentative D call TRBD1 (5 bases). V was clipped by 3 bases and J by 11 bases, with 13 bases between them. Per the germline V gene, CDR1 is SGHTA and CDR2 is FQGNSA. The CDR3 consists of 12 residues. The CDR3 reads CASSFGRGTAFF. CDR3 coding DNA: TGTGCCAGCAGCTTCGGAAGGGGCACGGCTTTCTTT. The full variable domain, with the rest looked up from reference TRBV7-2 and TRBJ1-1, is GAGVSQSPSNKVTEKGKDVELRCDPISGHTALYWYRQSLGQGLEFLIYFQGNSAPDKSGLPSDRFSAERTGGSVSTLTIQRTQQEDSAVYLCASSFGRGTAFFGQGTRLTVV.

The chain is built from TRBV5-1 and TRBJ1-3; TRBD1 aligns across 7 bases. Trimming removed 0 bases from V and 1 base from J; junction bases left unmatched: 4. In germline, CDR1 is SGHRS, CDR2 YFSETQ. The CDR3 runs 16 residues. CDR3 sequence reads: CASSLEGGSSGNTIYF. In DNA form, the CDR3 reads TGCGCCAGCAGCTTGGAAGGGGGCAGTTCTGGAAACACCATATATTTT. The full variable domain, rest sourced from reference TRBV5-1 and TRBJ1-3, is KAGVTQTPRYLIKTRGQQVTLSCSPISGHRSVSWYQQTPGQGLQFLFEYFSETQRNKGNFPGRFSGRQFSNSRSEMNVSTLELGDSALYLCASSLEGGSSGNTIYFGEGSWLTVV.

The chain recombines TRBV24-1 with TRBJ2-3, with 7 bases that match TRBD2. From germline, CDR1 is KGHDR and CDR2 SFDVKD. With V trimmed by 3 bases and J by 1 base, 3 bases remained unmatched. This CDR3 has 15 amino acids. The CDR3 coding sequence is TGTGCCACCAGTGATGCGGGGGAACGCACAGATACGCAGTATTTT. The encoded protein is CATSDAGERTDTQYF.

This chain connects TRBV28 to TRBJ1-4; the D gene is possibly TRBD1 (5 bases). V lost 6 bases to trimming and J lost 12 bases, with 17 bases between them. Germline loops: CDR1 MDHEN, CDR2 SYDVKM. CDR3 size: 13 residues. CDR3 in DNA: TGTGCCAGCAGCCCCGCAGTTCAGACAGAACTGTTTTTT. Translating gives CASSPAVQTELFF. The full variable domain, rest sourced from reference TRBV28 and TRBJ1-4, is DVKVTQSSRYLVKRTGEKVFLECVQDMDHENMFWYRQDPGLGLRLIYFSYDVKMKEKGDIPEGYSVSREKKERFSLILESASTNQTSMYLCASSPAVQTELFFGSGTQLSVL.

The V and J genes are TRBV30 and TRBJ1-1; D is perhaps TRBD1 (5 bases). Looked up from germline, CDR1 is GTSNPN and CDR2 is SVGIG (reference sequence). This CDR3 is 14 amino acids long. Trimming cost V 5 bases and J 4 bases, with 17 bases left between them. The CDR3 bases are TGTGCCTGGCGGCCTCCCGTTAGGGGCACTGAAGCTTTCTTT. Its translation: CAWRPPVRGTEAFF.

The CDR3 sequence is CASSVDRSTGELFF. In DNA, the CDR3 is TGTGCCAGCAGCGTAGACAGGAGCACCGGGGAGCTGTTTTTT. The chain recombines TRBV9 with TRBJ2-2; tentative D call: TRBD1 (5 bases). V shed 0 bases and J shed 4 bases, with 7 bases lying between them. The CDR3 has 14 residues. The germline V gene encodes CDR1 SGDLS and CDR2 YYNGEE. Using reference TRBV9 and TRBJ2-2 for the parts outside the CDR3, the full variable domain is DSGVTQTPKHLITATGQRVTLRCSPRSGDLSVYWYQQSLDQGLQFLIQYYNGEERAKGNILERFSAQQFPDLHSELNLSSLELGDSALYFCASSVDRSTGELFFGEGSRLTVL.

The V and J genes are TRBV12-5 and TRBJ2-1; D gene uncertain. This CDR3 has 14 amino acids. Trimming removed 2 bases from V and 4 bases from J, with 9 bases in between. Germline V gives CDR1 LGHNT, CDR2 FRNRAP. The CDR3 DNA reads TGTGCTAGTGGTTTGAGTACCAGTTACAATGAGCAGTTCTTC. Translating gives CASGLSTSYNEQFF.

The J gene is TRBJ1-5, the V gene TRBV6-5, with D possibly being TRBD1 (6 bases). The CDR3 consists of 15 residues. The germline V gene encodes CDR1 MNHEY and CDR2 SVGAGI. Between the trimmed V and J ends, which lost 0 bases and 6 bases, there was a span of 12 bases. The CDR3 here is CASSYSTQGSQPQHF. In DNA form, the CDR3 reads TGTGCCAGCAGTTACTCGACACAGGGTTCTCAGCCCCAGCATTTT.

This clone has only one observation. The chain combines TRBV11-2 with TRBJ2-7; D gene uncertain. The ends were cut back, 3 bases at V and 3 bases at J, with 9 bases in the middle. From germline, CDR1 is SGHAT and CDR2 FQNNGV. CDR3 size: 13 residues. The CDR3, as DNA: TGTGCCAGCAGCTTCCGACTGAGCTACGAGCAGTACTTC. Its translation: CASSFRLSYEQYF. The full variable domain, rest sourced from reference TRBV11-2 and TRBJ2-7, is EAGVAQSPRYKIIEKRQSVAFWCNPISGHATLYWYQQILGQGPKLLIQFQNNGVVDDSQLPKDRFSAERLKGVDSTLKIQPAKLEDSAVYLCASSFRLSYEQYFGPGTRLTVT.

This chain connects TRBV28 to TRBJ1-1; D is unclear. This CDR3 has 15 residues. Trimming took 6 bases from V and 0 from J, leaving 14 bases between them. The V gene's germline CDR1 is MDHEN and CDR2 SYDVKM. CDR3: CASSPREFLNTEAFF. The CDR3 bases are TGTGCCAGCAGCCCGCGGGAGTTTCTGAACACTGAAGCTTTCTTT.

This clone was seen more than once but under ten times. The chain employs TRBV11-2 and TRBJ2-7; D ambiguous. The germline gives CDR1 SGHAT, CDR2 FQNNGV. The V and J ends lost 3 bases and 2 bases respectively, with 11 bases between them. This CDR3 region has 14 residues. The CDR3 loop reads CASSFVRPPYEQYF. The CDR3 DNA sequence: TGTGCCAGCAGCTTCGTCAGGCCACCCTACGAGCAGTACTTC.

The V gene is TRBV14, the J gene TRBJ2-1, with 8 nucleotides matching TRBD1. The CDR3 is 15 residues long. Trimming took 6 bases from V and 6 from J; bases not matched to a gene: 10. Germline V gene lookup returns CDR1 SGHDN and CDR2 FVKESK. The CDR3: CASRRTGNRVNEQFF. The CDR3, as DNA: TGTGCCAGCAGACGGACAGGGAATAGGGTCAATGAGCAGTTCTTC.

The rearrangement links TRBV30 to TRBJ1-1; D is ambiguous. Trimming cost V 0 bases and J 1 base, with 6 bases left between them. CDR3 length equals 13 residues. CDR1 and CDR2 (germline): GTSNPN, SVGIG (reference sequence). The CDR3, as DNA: TGTGCCTGGAGTGTACTTCGGAACACTGAAGCTTTCTTT. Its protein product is CAWSVLRNTEAFF.

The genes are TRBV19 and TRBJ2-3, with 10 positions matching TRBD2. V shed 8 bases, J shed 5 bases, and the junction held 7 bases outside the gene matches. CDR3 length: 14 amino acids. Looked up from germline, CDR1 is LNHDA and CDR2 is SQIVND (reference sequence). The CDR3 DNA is TGTGCCAGTGGGCTAGCGGGAGCTAAAGATACGCAGTATTTT. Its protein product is CASGLAGAKDTQYF.

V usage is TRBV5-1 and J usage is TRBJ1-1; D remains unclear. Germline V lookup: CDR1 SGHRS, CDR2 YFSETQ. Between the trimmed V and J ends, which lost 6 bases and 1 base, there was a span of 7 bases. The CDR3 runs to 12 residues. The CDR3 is CASNEPNTEAFF. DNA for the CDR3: TGCGCCAGCAATGAGCCGAACACTGAAGCTTTCTTT. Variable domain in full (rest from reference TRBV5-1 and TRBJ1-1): KAGVTQTPRYLIKTRGQQVTLSCSPISGHRSVSWYQQTPGQGLQFLFEYFSETQRNKGNFPGRFSGRQFSNSRSEMNVSTLELGDSALYLCASNEPNTEAFFGQGTRLTVV.

The CDR3 reads CAISGPGGGTEAFF. CDR3 DNA sequence: TGTGCCATCAGTGGCCCGGGGGGAGGCACTGAAGCTTTCTTT. The chain employs TRBV10-3 and TRBJ1-1, with D perhaps matching TRBD1 (5 bases). V lost 4 bases to trimming and J lost 4 bases, with 13 bases between them. This CDR3 is 14 amino acids long. Germline assignment: CDR1 ENHRY and CDR2 SYGVKD.

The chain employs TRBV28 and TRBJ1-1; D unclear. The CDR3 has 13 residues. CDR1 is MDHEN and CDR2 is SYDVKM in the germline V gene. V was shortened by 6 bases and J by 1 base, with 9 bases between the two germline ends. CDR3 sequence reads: CASRPPQNTEAFF. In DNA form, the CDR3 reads TGTGCCAGCAGACCTCCACAGAACACTGAAGCTTTCTTT. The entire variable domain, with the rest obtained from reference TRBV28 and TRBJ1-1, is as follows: DVKVTQSSRYLVKRTGEKVFLECVQDMDHENMFWYRQDPGLGLRLIYFSYDVKMKEKGDIPEGYSVSREKKERFSLILESASTNQTSMYLCASRPPQNTEAFFGQGTRLTVV.

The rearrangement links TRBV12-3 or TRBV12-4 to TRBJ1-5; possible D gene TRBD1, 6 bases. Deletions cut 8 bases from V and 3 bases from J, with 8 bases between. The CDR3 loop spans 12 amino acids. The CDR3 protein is CASRQDNQPQHF. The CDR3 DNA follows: TGTGCCAGCCGACAGGACAATCAGCCCCAGCATTTT.

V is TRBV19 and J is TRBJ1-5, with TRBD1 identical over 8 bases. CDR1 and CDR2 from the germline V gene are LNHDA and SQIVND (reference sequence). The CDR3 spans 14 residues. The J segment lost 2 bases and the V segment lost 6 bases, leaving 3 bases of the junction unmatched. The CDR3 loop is CASRKDRGNQPQHF. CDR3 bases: TGTGCCAGTAGGAAGGACAGGGGCAATCAGCCCCAGCATTTT.